This T cell receptor (beta chain) was identified in a study of CD8+CD57+ T cells in acquired aplastic anemia. Whole-study context: The DNA of sorted CD4+ and CD8+ cells averaged 3.2 ug. As sequenced from healthy donors, CD4+ cells averaged about 10 million reads.

Germline V CDR1 and CDR2: DFQATT, SNEGSKA (reference sequence). This CDR3 comprises 13 residues. With 2 bases clipped from V and 4 bases from J, the junction kept 5 bases outside the gene matches. Investigators profiled TCR beta VDJ and CDR3 from genomic DNA template. From the reads, TCRdb called clonotypes with MiXCR, one entry per CDR3 protein. The table shows about 160,000 distinct CDR3 sequences, with roughly 40% occurring only once. The sequenced sample was sorted CD4+, CD8+, or CD8+CD57+ T cells (not recorded which) from PBMCs. The TCR sequence derives from a human donor in good health. The chain joins TRBV20-1 to TRBJ2-7; TRBD1 agrees at 7 bases. The CDR3 sequence is CSARRTGAYEQYF. DNA of the CDR3: TGCAGTGCTAGACGTACAGGGGCGTACGAGCAGTACTTC.